Listed here are 5 T cell receptor beta chains from one sample, sequenced in a study of blood T cell repertoires in COVID-19 (dated by TCRdb to the early 2020s). The method was the immunoSEQ multiplex PCR assay. TCRdb obtained this table from immuneACCESS and retained in-frame rearrangements with V and J assigned. These tables miss some clones; where compared with another copy, unresolved V genes account for less than half of the shortfall, and the remainder is unexplained. In all, the sample holds more than 95,000 clones, and 65% to 90% of those were seen once. Jointly, the top ten make up approximately 30% of the sample. The sequenced sample was peripheral blood. Receptors were obtained from a woman of 80 years or more with acute or convalescent COVID-19.

The rearrangement uses TRBV20-1 and TRBJ1-4; D is unclear. V was pared by 3 bases and J by 3 bases, with 8 bases between. There are 13 residues in the CDR3. Germline CDR1 and CDR2: DFQATT and SNEGSKA (reference sequence). In DNA form, the CDR3 reads TGCAGTGCTAGTGGTGGGCCTAATGAAAAACTGTTTTTT. It is translated as CSASGGPNEKLFF.

The V and J genes are TRBV5-8 and TRBJ2-5; 7 positions agree with TRBD2. The CDR3 runs to 14 residues. V dropped 7 bases and J dropped 3; count of bases not matched to a gene: 9. In germline, CDR1 is SGHTS, CDR2 YDEGEE. CDR3 coding DNA: TGTGCCAGCTCACGGGGAGGGTTGGAAGAGACCCAGTACTTC. It is translated as CASSRGGLEETQYF.

The chain links TRBV4-1 to TRBJ1-3; no firm D call. V gave up 5 bases and J gave up 3 bases, with 11 bases separating them. The CDR3 runs 14 residues. CDR1 MGHRA and CDR2 YSYEKL come from the germline V gene. The CDR3 DNA follows: TGCGCCAGCAGCTACACAGCCATTGGAAACACCATATATTTT. Translating gives CASSYTAIGNTIYF.

A single count supports this clone. The chain recombines TRBV9 with TRBJ2-2, with 7 bases aligning to TRBD2. Germline V gene sequence: CDR1 SGDLS, CDR2 YYNGEE. The CDR3 totals 15 residues. Losses at the gene ends were 0 bases for V and 3 bases for J; bases not matched to a gene: 2. The CDR3 coding sequence is TGTGCCAGCAGCGTAGTTGCGGGGGACACCGGGGAGCTGTTTTTT. Its protein is CASSVVAGDTGELFF.

This clone was seen a few times. The V and J genes are TRBV15 and TRBJ1-2; 7 nucleotides agree with TRBD1. The V and J ends lost 4 bases and 6 bases, in that order; junction bases with no gene match: 8. The CDR3 runs to 14 residues. From germline, CDR1 is LNHNV and CDR2 YYDKDF (reference sequence). The CDR3 region has the DNA TGTGCCACCAGCACCCGACTTACAGGGGATGGCTACACCTTC. Protein sequence: CATSTRLTGDGYTF.